The clone carrying this TCR beta chain was detected a few times. Its target is not known. Primers: 60 Vbeta forward and 13 Jbeta reverse. TCRdb's table, derived via immunoSEQ multiplex PCR, lists solely in-frame clones and lacks some. In the table there are 150,000 to 200,000 clones, about 82% of which are singletons. The data were taken from a study of cytomegalovirus exposure and HLA in healthy donors. Findings and limits, study-wide: Across donors, sequencing depth was assumed by presence/absence analyses to be roughly uniform. Common viral pathogens were later found to be apparently linked to several of the most significant clusters. Associated with HLA alleles at 0.05 false discovery rate in a later analysis were approximately 17,000 TCR beta sequences.

The donors comprised healthy bone marrow donors. There are 17 residues in the CDR3. The germline CDR1 and CDR2 sequences are LNHDA and SQIVND (reference sequence). Trimming removed 2 bases from V and 1 base from J; junction bases left unmatched: 8. This sequence originates from a woman aged 50 to 60 in good health and CMV-seronegative. The sample consisted of PBMCs. The chain carries TRBV19 and TRBJ2-3; 8 bases fit TRBD2. The CDR3 loop is CASSISPGGVGTDTQYF. DNA for the CDR3: TGTGCCAGTAGTATATCCCCGGGGGGGGTGGGCACAGATACGCAGTATTTT.